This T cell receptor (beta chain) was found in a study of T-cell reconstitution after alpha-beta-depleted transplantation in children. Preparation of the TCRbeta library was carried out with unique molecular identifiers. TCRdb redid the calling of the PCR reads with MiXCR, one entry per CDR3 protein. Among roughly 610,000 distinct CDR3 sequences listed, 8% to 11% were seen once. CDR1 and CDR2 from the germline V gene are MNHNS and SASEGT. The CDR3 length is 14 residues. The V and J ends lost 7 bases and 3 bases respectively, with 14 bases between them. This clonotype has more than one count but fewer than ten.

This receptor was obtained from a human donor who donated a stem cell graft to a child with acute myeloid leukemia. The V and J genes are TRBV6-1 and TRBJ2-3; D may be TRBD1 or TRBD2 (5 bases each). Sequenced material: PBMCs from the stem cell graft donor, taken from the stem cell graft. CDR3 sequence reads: CASMDWDQTDTQYF. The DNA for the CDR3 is TGTGCCAGCATGGATTGGGACCAGACAGATACGCAGTATTTT.